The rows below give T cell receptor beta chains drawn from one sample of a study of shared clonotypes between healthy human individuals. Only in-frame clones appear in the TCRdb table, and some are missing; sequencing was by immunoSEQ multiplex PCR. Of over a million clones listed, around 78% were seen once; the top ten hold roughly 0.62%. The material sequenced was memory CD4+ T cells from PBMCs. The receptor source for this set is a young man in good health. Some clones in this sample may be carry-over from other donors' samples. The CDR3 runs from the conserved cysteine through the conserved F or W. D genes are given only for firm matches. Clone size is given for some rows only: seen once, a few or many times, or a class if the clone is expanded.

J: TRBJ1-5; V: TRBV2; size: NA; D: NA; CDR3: CASSVRDPDAQHF; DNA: TGTGCCAGCAGTGTGAGGGACCCGGACGCCCAGCATTTT
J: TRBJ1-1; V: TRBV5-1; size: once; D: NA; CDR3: CASSLAARMNTEAFF; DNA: TGCGCCAGCAGCTTAGCGGCCCGAATGAACACTGAAGCTTTCTTT
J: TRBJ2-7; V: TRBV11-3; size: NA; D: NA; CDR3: CASSPRGADSYEQYF; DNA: TGTGCCAGCAGCCCCAGGGGAGCCGACTCATACGAGCAGTACTTC
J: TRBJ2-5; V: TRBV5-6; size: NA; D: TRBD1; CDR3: CASSLDRVETQYF; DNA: TGTGCCAGCAGCCTGGACAGGGTGGAGACCCAGTACTTC
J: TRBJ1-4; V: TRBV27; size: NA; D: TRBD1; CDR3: CASSSPGAGGEKLFF; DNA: TGTGCCAGCAGTTCCCCGGGGGCAGGGGGAGAAAAACTGTTTTTT
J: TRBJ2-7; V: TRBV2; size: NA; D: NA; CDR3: CASRGGRFSYEQYF; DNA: TGTGCCAGCAGAGGTGGTAGGTTCTCCTACGAGCAGTACTTC
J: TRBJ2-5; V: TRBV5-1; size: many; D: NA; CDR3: CASSLGAGRETQYF; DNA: TGCGCCAGCAGCTTGGGGGCGGGGAGAGAGACCCAGTACTTC
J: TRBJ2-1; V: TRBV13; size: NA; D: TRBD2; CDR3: CASSLGGWRLAGGNEQFF; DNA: TGTGCCAGCAGCTTAGGTGGTTGGAGGCTAGCGGGGGGCAATGAGCAGTTCTTC
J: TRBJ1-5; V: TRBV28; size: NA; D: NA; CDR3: CASSGRVRGSNQPQHF; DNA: TGTGCCAGCAGTGGTCGGGTGCGGGGTAGCAATCAGCCCCAGCATTTT
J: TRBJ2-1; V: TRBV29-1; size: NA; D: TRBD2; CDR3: CSVEDPGLAEVFRDYNEQFF; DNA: TGCAGCGTTGAAGACCCGGGACTAGCGGAAGTGTTTCGAGATTACAATGAGCAGTTCTTC
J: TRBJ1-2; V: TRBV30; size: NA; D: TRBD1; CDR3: CATHRGLYYGYTF; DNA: TGTGCCACGCACAGGGGGCTGTATTATGGCTACACCTTC
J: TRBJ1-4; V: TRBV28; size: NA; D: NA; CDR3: CASSSPGATNEKLFF; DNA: TGTGCCAGCAGTTCTCCAGGAGCAACTAATGAAAAACTGTTTTTT
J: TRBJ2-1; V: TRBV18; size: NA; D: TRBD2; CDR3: CASSPRGLAGGPVGSYNEQFF; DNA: TGTGCCAGCTCACCACGAGGGCTAGCGGGAGGGCCGGTTGGGTCCTACAATGAGCAGTTCTTC
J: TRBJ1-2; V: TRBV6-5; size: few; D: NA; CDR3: CASSMSRGGYTF; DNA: TGTGCCAGCAGTATGTCGAGGGGGGGCTACACCTTC
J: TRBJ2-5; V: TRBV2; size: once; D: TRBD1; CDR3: CASRETGGRETQYF; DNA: TGTGCCAGCAGAGAAACAGGGGGGAGAGAGACCCAGTACTTC
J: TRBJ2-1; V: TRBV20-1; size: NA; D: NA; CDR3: CSALRVDEQFF; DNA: TGCAGTGCCCTCCGGGTGGATGAGCAGTTCTTC
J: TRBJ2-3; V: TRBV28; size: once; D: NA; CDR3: CASKTAGTATSADTQYF; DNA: TGTGCCAGCAAGACTGCGGGAACGGCCACCTCCGCGGATACGCAGTATTTT